Presented here are 4 T cell receptor beta chains from one specimen sequenced in a study of T-cell memory formation after mild COVID-19. One entry per CDR3 protein, called by TCRdb with MiXCR from the 5' RACE reads. The table lists about 100,000 distinct CDR3 sequences, 11% of them singletons, with roughly 40% in the top ten. Material for sequencing was PBMCs or a T cell subset sorted from them (not recorded which). These receptor sequences come from a man in his late teens or twenties who had mild COVID-19 (a few samples of this study predate the infection). Cell type and time point are not known.

The J gene is TRBJ1-4, the V gene TRBV4-1; 9 bases agree with TRBD1. The CDR3 extends over 16 amino acids. The germline gives CDR1 MGHRA, CDR2 YSYEKL. V shed 0 bases and J 5 bases; nucleotides not matched to a gene: 4. The CDR3 bases are TGCGCCAGCAGCCAAGATCGCGGGACAGGGAATGAAAAACTGTTTTTT. Translating gives CASSQDRGTGNEKLFF.

J is TRBJ2-7 and V is TRBV6-2 or TRBV6-3, with 8 bases fitting TRBD2. Looked up from germline, CDR1 is MNHEY and CDR2 is SVGEGT. The CDR3 totals 13 residues. The J segment lost 5 bases and the V segment lost 6 bases, leaving 6 bases of the junction unmatched. The CDR3 coding sequence is TGTGCCAGCAGGAGCGGGGGAAGGGACGAGCAGTACGTC. Encoded protein: CASRSGGRDEQYV.

V usage is TRBV24-1 and J usage is TRBJ2-5; 9 positions agree with TRBD1. V trimming: 1 base; J trimming: 5 bases; junction bases outside the gene matches: 4. Germline V lookup: CDR1 KGHDR, CDR2 SFDVKD. This CDR3 contains 15 residues. In nucleotides, the CDR3 is TGTGCCACCAGTGATTTTGACAGGGGGAGGGAGACCCAGTACTTC. Translation gives CATSDFDRGRETQYF.

This clonotype was observed a handful of times. This chain links TRBV27 with TRBJ2-5; a weak D match, TRBD2 (6 bases). V was shortened by 5 bases and J by 10 bases, with 14 bases between the two germline ends. Germline lookup yields CDR1 MNHEY and CDR2 SMNVEV (reference sequence). This CDR3 region has 12 residues. This CDR3 is CASSPPEGDQYF. The CDR3 DNA is TGTGCCAGCAGTCCTCCGGAGGGTGACCAGTACTTC.